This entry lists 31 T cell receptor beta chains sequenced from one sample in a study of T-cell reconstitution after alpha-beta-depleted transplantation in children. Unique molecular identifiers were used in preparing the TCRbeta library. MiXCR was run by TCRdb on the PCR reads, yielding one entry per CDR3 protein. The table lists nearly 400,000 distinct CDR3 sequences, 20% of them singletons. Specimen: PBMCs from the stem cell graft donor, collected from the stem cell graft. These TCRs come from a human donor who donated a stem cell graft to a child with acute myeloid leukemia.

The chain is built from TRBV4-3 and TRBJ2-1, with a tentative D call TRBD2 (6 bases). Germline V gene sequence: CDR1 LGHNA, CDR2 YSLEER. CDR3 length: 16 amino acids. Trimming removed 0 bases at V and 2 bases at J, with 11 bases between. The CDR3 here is CASSQDRGTTYNEQFF. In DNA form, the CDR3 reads TGCGCCAGCAGCCAAGATCGGGGGACGACCTACAATGAGCAGTTCTTC.

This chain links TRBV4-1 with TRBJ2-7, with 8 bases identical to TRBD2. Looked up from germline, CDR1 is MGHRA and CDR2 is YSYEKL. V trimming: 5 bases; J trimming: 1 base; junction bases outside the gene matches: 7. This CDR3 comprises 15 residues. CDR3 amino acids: CASSFGGGRSYEQYF. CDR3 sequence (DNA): TGCGCCAGCAGCTTCGGGGGCGGGAGGTCCTACGAGCAGTACTTC.

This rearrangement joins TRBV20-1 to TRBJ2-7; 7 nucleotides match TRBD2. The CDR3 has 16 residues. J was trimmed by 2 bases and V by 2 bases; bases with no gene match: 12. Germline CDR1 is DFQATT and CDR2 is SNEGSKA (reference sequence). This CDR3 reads CSARRGGGARPYEQYF. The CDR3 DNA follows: TGCAGTGCTAGACGCGGCGGGGGTGCCCGACCCTACGAGCAGTACTTC.

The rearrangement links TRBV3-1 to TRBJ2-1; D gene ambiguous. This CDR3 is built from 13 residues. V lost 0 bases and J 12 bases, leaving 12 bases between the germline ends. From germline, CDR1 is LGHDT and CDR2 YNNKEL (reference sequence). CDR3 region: CASSQDFKKAQFF. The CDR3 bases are TGTGCCAGCAGCCAAGATTTCAAGAAGGCGCAGTTCTTC.

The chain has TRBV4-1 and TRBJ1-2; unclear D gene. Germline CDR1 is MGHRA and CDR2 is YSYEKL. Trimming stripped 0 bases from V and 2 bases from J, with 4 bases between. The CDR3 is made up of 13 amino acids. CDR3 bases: TGCGCCAGCAGCCAAGAGTCAAACTATGGCTACACCTTC. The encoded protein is CASSQESNYGYTF.

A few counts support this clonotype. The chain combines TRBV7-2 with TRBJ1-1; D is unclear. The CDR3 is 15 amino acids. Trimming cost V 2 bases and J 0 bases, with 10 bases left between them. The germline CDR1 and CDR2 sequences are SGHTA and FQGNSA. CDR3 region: CASSLFLSLNTEAFF. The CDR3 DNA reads TGTGCCAGCAGCTTATTCCTCAGCTTGAACACTGAAGCTTTCTTT.

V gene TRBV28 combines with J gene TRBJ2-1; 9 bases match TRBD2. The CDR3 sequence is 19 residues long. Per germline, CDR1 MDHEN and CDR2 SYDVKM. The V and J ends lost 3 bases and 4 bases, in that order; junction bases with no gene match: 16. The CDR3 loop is CASSFVVAGARDLYNEQFF. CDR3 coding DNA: TGTGCCAGCAGTTTTGTTGTAGCGGGAGCAAGGGATCTTTACAATGAGCAGTTCTTC.

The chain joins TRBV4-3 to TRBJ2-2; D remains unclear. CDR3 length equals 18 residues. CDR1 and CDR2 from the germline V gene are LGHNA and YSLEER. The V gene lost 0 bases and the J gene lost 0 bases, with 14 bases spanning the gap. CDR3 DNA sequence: TGCGCCAGCAGCCAAGACCCGTTGGGATTCGCGAACACCGGGGAGCTGTTTTTT. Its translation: CASSQDPLGFANTGELFF.

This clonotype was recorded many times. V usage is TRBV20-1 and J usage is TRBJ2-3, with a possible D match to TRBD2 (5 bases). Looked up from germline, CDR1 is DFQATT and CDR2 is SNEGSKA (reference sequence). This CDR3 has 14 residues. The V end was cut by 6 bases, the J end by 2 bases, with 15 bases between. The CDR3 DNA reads TGCAGTGCGATCGGACTCGATTTCACAGATACGCAGTATTTT. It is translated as CSAIGLDFTDTQYF.

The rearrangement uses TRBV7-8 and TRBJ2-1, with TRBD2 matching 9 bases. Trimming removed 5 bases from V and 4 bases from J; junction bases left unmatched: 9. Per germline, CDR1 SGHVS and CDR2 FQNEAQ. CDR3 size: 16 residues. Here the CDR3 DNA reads TGTGCCAGCAGCCCCCGACTAGCGGTTACATACAATGAGCAGTTCTTC. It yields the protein CASSPRLAVTYNEQFF.

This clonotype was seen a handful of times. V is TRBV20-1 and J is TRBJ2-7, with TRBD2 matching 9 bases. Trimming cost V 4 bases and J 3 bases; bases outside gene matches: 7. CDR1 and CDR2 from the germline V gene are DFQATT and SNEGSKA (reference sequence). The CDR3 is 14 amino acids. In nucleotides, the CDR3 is TGCAGTGCTACAGGGACTAGCAGGGGCTACGAGCAGTACTTC. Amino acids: CSATGTSRGYEQYF.

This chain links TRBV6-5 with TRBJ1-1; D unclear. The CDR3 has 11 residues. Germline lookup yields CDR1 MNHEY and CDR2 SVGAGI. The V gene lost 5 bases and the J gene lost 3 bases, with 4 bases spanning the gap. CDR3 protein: CASSTHTEAFF. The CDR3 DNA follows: TGTGCCAGCAGTACCCACACTGAAGCTTTCTTT.

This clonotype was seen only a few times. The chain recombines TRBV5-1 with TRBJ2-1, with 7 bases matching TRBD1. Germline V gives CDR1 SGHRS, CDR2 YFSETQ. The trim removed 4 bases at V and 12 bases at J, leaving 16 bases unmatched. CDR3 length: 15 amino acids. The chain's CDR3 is CASSTPDRLPMWQFF. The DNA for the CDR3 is TGCGCCAGCAGCACCCCGGACAGGCTCCCAATGTGGCAGTTCTTC.

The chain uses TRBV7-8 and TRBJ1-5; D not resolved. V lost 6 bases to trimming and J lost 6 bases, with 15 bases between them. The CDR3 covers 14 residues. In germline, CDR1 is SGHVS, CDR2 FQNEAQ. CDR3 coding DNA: TGTGCCAGCAGACCCCGGGGTAGTGGTCAGCCCCAGCATTTT. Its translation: CASRPRGSGQPQHF.

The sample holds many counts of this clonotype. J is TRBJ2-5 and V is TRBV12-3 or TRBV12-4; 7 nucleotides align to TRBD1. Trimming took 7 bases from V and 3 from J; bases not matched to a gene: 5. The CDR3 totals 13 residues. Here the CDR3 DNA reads TGTGCCAGCAACTTGGGACAGAAAGAGACCCAGTACTTC. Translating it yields CASNLGQKETQYF.

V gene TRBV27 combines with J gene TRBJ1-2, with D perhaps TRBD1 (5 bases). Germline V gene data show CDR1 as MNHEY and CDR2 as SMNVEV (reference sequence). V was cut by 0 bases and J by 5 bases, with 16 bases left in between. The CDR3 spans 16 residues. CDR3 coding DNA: TGTGCCAGCAGTTTATCTATCCGGGGCCCACTTTATGGCTACACCTTC. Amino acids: CASSLSIRGPLYGYTF.

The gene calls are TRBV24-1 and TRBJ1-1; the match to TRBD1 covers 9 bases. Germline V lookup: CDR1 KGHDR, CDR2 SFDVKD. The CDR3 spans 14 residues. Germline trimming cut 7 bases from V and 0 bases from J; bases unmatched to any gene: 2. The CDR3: CATRDRGLNTEAFF. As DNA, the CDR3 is TGTGCCACCAGGGACAGGGGTCTGAACACTGAAGCTTTCTTT.

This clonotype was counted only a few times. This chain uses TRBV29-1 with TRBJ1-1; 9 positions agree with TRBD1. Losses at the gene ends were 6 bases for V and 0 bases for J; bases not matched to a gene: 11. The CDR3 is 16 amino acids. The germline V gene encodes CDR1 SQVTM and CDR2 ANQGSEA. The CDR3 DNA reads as TGCAGCGTGGGACAGGGCTTGCCGCCCTTGAACACTGAAGCTTTCTTT. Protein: CSVGQGLPPLNTEAFF.

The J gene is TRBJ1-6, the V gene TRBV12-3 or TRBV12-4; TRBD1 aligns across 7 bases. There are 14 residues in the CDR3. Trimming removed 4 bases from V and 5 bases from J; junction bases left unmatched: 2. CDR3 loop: CASSYGQDNSPLHF. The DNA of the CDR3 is TGTGCCAGCAGTTATGGACAGGATAATTCACCCCTCCACTTT.

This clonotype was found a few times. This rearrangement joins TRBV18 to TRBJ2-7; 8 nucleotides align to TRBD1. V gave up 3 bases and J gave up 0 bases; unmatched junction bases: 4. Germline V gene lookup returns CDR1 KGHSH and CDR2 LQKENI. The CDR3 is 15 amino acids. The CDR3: CASSPGQVFSYEQYF. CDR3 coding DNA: TGTGCCAGCTCACCGGGACAGGTATTCTCCTACGAGCAGTACTTC. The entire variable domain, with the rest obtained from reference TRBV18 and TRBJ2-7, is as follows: NAGVMQNPRHLVRRRGQEARLRCSPMKGHSHVYWYRQLPEEGLKFMVYLQKENIIDESGMPKERFSAEFPKEGPSILRIQQVVRGDSAAYFCASSPGQVFSYEQYFGPGTRLTVT.

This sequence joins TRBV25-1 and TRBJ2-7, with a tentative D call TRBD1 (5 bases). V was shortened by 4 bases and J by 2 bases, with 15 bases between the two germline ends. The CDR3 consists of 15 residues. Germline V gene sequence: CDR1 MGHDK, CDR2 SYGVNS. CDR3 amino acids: CASSGTHEPPYEQYF. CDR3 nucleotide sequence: TGTGCCAGCAGTGGGACACACGAACCTCCCTACGAGCAGTACTTC.

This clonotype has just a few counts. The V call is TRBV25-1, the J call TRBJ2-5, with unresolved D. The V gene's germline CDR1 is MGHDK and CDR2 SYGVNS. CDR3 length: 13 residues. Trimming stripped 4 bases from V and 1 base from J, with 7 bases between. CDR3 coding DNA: TGTGCCAGCAGTGGTCCAGCCCAAGAGACCCAGTACTTC. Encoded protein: CASSGPAQETQYF. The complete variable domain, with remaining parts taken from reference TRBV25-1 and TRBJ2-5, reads EADIYQTPRYLVIGTGKKITLECSQTMGHDKMYWYQQDPGMELHLIHYSYGVNSTEKGDLSSESTVSRIRTEHFPLTLESARPSHTSQYLCASSGPAQETQYFGPGTRLLVL.

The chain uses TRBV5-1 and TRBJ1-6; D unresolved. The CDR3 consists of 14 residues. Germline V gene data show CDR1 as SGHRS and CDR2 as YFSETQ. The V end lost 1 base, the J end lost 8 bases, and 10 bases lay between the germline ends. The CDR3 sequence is CASSLTRPDSPLHF. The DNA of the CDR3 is TGCGCCAGCAGCTTGACTCGCCCTGATTCACCCCTCCACTTT.

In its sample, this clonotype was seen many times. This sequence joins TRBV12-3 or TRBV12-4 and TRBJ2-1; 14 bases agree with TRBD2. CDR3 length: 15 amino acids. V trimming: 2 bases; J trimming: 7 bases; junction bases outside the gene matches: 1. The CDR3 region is CASSLRTSGGNEQFF. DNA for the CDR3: TGTGCCAGCAGTTTAAGGACTAGCGGGGGGAATGAGCAGTTCTTC.

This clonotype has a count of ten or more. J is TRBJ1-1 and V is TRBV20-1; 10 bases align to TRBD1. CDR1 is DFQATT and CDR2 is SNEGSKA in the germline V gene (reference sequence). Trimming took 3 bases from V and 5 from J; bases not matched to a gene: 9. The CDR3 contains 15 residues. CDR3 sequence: CSASKRQDRGTEAFF. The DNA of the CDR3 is TGCAGTGCTAGCAAGCGCCAGGACAGGGGGACTGAAGCTTTCTTT.

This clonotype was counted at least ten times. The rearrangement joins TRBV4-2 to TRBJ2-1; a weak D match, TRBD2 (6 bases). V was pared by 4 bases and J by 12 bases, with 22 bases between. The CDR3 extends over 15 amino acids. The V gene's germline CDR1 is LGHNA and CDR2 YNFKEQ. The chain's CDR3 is CASSPEVGTPHGQFF. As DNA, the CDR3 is TGTGCCAGCAGCCCAGAGGTCGGGACTCCACATGGGCAGTTCTTC.

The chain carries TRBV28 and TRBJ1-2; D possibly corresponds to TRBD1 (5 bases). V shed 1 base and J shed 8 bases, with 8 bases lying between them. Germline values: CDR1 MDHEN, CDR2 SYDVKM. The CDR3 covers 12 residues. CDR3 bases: TGTGCCAGCAGTTTATATGGGGACGGCTACACCTTC. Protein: CASSLYGDGYTF.

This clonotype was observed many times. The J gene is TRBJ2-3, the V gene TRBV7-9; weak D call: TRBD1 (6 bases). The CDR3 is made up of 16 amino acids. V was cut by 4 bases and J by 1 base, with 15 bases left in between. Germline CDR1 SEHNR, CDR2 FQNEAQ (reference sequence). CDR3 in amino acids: CASSSAGTSRTDTQYF. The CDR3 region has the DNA TGTGCCAGCAGCTCCGCCGGGACATCTCGCACAGATACGCAGTATTTT.

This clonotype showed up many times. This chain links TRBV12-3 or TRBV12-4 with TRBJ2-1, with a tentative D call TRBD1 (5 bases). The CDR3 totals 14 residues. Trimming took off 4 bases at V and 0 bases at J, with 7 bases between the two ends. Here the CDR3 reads CASSYDSSYNEQFF. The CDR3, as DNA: TGTGCCAGCAGTTACGACAGCTCCTACAATGAGCAGTTCTTC.

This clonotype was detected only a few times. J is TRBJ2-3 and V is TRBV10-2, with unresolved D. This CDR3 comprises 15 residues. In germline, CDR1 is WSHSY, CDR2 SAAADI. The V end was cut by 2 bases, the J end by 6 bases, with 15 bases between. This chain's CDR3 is CASSEPDEAWDTQYF. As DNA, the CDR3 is TGCGCCAGCAGTGAGCCCGACGAGGCCTGGGATACGCAGTATTTT.

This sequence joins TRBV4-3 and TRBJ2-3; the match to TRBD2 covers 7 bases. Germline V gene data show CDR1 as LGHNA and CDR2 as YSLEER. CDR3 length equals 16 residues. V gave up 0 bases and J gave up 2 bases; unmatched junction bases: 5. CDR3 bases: TGCGCCAGCAGCCAAGACCGAGCGGGGAACACAGATACGCAGTATTTT. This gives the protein CASSQDRAGNTDTQYF.